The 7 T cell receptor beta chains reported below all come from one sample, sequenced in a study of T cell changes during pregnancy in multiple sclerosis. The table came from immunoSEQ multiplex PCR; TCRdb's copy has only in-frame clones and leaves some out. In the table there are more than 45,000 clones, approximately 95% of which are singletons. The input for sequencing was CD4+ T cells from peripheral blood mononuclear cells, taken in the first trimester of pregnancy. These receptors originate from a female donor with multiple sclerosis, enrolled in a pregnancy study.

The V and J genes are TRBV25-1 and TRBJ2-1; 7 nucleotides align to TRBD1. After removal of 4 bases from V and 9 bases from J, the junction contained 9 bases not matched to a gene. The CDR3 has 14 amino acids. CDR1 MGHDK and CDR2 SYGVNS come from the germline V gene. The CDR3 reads CASSVRQGRAEQFF. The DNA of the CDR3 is TGTGCCAGCAGTGTCCGACAGGGCAGGGCTGAGCAGTTCTTC.

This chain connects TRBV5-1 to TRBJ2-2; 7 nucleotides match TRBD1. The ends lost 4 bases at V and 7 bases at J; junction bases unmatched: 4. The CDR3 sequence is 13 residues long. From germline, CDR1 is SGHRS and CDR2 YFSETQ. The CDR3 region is CASSEDRRGELFF. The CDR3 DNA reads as TGCGCCAGCAGCGAGGACAGGCGCGGGGAGCTGTTTTTT.

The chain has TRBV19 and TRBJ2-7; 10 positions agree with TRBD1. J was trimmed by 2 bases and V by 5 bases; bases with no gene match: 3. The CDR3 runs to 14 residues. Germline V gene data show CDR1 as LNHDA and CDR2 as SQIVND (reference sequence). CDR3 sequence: CASSRDRGPYEQYF. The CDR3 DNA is TGTGCCAGTAGTCGGGACAGGGGTCCCTACGAGCAGTACTTC.

CDR3 DNA: TGCGCCAGCAGCCACGCAGGGGGCGACACCATATATTTT. This gives the protein CASSHAGGDTIYF. The V call is TRBV5-1, the J call TRBJ1-3; 8 bases line up with TRBD1. Germline trimming cut 4 bases from V and 8 bases from J; bases unmatched to any gene: 5. This CDR3 region has 13 residues. Germline V lookup: CDR1 SGHRS, CDR2 YFSETQ.

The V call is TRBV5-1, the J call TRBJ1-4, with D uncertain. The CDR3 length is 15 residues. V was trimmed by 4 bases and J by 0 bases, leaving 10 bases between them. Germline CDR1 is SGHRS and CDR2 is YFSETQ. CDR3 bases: TGCGCCAGCAGCGATAGCCTTGCAACTAATGAAAAACTGTTTTTT. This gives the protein CASSDSLATNEKLFF. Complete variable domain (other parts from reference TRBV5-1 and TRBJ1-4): KAGVTQTPRYLIKTRGQQVTLSCSPISGHRSVSWYQQTPGQGLQFLFEYFSETQRNKGNFPGRFSGRQFSNSRSEMNVSTLELGDSALYLCASSDSLATNEKLFFGSGTQLSVL.

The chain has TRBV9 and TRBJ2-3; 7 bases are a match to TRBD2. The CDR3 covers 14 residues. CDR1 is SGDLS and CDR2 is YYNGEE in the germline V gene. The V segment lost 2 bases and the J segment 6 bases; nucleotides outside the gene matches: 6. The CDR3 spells CASSVGGVVDTQYF. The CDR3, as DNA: TGTGCCAGCAGCGTGGGGGGGGTAGTCGATACGCAGTATTTT.

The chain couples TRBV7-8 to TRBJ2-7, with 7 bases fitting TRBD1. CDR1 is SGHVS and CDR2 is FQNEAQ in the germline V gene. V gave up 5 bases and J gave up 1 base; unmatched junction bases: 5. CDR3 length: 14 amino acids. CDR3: CASSVKQGSYEQYF. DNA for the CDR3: TGTGCCAGCAGCGTAAAACAGGGGTCCTACGAGCAGTACTTC.